This T cell receptor (beta chain) derives from a study of pediatric ulcerative colitis. This CDR3 contains 14 residues. V lost 1 base and J 9 bases, leaving 13 bases between the germline ends. Germline V gene sequence: CDR1 MNHEY, CDR2 SMNVEV (reference sequence). Assay used: immunoSEQ multiplex PCR; TCRdb lists only in-frame clones, some missing. The data contain some 57,000 clones, over 70% of them seen just once; the ten biggest clones take up nearly 1.5%. This chain uses TRBV27 with TRBJ2-1; D unresolved. Material: blood. This clonotype originated in a boy between 10 and 17 years old who was a control in a study of pediatric ulcerative colitis. The CDR3 spells CASSLLQLGFEQFF. In DNA form, the CDR3 reads TGTGCCAGCAGTTTATTACAGCTTGGTTTTGAGCAGTTCTTC.